What follows describes a single T cell receptor (beta chain). The specificity of this receptor is unknown. No qualities accompany the bases; no much larger clone lies one base away. The cohort comprised hundreds of healthy bone marrow donors. At the time of sampling, every cohort member was nominally healthy, though immune exposures that went unrecorded were likely present. The donor tested CMV seronegative and was one of the 352 seronegative cohort members. A peripheral blood sample was collected from each donor, and TCR beta sequencing was performed on peripheral blood mononuclear cells. The Qiagen DNeasy Blood Extraction Kit was used to extract genomic DNA from the blood cell samples. Sequences MNHEY (CDR1) and SVGAGI (CDR2) are obtained from the germline V gene. Its CDR3 holds 14 amino acids, cysteine through phenylalanine. Only the CDR3 part of the read is kept: 42 bases, read in frame from the first base. V is clipped by 0 bases and J by 3 bases, and the sequence between their germline boundaries is 8 bases long.

The library was obtained by the immunoSEQ multiplex PCR assay. The multiplex PCR relied on a mix of 60 forward primers for TCR Vbeta segments and 13 reverse primers for TCR Jbeta segments. The CDR3 region of rearranged TCR beta genes was amplified from genomic DNA with a multiplex PCR assay. The Illumina HiSeq System was used to sequence the amplified TCR beta libraries as 87-base-pair reads. Under the source paper's analysis protocol: Across the 640 or so repertoires, a later analysis counted around 80 million unique TCR beta chains, some 11 million of which were shared by at least two donors. A nearest-neighbor algorithm error-corrected the raw reads and collapsed the reads into unique sequences, merging closely related sequences to remove PCR and sequencing errors. Alignment of CDR3 sequences to IMGT reference sequences was used to assign V, D and J gene segments. Each retained sequence needed at least a six-nucleotide match to both a V gene segment and a J gene segment. A rearrangement counted as productive if the CDR3 had no stop codons and remained in frame with V and J, and every other rearrangement counted as non-productive. CDR3 was defined by IMGT convention, running from the second conserved V-encoded cysteine to the conserved J-encoded phenylalanine. The earlier analysis of 587 of the donors excluded any sequence lacking an unambiguous match to a single V gene segment. In an earlier analysis of several hundred of the donors, V segments were called functional above 56.7% productive rearrangements and were called segregating when the between-donor standard deviation exceeded 5%. A statistical classification framework was built for diagnosing cytomegalovirus status from the catalog of TCR beta chain sequences. In a later analysis, TCR nucleotide sequences were compared against IMGT/GENE-DB human TR gene sequences so that V and J genes could be assigned. The TCRdist pipeline was used in a later analysis to assign CDR3 sequences and most-parsimonious VDJ recombination scenarios. A later analysis defined each TCR beta chain by its CDR3 amino acid sequence plus V-gene family, and excluded reads lacking a unique V-gene family. To address suspected cross-contamination and a sequencing artifact, a later analysis removed several hundred highly shared, low-generation-probability nucleotide sequences. A later analysis calculated a clonal expansion index for each public chain from normalized within-repertoire ranks of inferred template counts. In a later analysis, generation probabilities were computed with a VDJ recombination model fitted to out-of-frame rearrangements, and the resulting probabilities were checked against IGoR. Hypergeometric tests were used in a later analysis to score TCR-TCR, TCR-HLA and TCR-CMV co-occurrence, with a repertoire-size bias correction applied to the TCR pairs. To estimate false discovery rates, a later analysis permuted the HLA or CMV assignments 20 times. In a later analysis, co-occurring TCRs were grouped using DBSCAN, and TCRdist sequence similarity was added for clustering within HLA-allele-positive subsets. Repertoires with fewer than 30,000 or more than 120,000 public chains were left out of co-occurrence clustering, as were about 5 repertoires with anomalous nucleotide sharing. TCRdb provides this immuneACCESS table in a form limited to in-frame rearrangements. Some clones are lacking; in checked studies, under half of them reflect an unresolved V gene, and why the rest are absent is not known. The V and J calls and clone size are taken from that table; D and trimming were inferred from the DNA. Across this sample there are 150,000 or so clones, with roughly 80% seen only once. The ten largest clones capture under 15% of the sample.

The record originates from a study of cytomegalovirus exposure and HLA in healthy donors (dated by TCRdb to about 2017). For context, the study as a whole: According to an earlier analysis of 587 of the donors, some 180 million T cells yielded over 90 million unique TCR beta sequences and about 280 Gb of sequence data. To predict cytomegalovirus infection status, the study brought together high-throughput TCR immunosequencing, statistical association of individual TCRs with disease status, and machine learning. Alongside the repertoire data, information on donor age, sex, ethnicity and CMV serostatus was compiled. The study aimed to test whether signatures of past pathogen exposure could be identified by cataloging public T cell receptors. The number of typed donors differed by locus: roughly 629-640 for A, B, C, DRB1 and DQB1; 522 for DQA1; fewer than 610 for DPA1; and some 470 for DPB1. Of the 300 to 500 genotyped donors, roughly 76% were placed in the genetic ancestry cluster associated with self-reported Caucasian donors. A later analysis re-examined previously published TCR beta repertoires from more than 550 donors and added high-resolution HLA genotyping to investigate patterns of TCR occurrence. The study used immunosequencing to profile the T cell repertoires of approximately 690 subjects and linked those repertoires to cytomegalovirus serostatus. Genome-wide SNP genotypes for about 55% of the roughly 670 donors were used in a later genetic analysis, which treated that subset as a discovery cohort. HLA typing covered class I and class II loci at four-digit resolution. All discovery cohort repertoires had been generated on a single sequencing platform. Across about 370 genotyped donors of the cohort, an average of about 200,000 unique TCR beta nucleotide sequences per donor were sequenced, and around 20% of those sequences were non-productive. Rather than using new phenotypic data, the later analysis identified candidate immune exposures from TCR beta sequences and from how often those sequences occurred across donors. Besides the first cohort of hundreds of subjects, a separate validation cohort made up of 90 to 150 different subjects was used. In an earlier analysis of 500 to 650 of the donors, high-throughput TCR beta sequencing was used to judge whether each TCR beta V gene segment behaved as functional or pseudogenic. Around 330 gigabases of sequencing data and roughly 81 million unique TCR sequences made up an early release that covered approximately 700 HLA-typed donors. Because of strong linkage in the cohort, roughly five DR-DQ haplotypes were treated as single units for association and clustering.

What the authors observed across the whole study: CMV serostatus was the only immune exposure information available for the cohort. A cluster of highly shared sequence variants was judged likely to represent a technical artifact of the sequencing pipeline. V-gene and J-gene trimming of TCR beta chains was associated with a missense DCLRE1C variant in a later genetic analysis, and the association was replicated in an independent cohort. This cohort had only TCR beta chains sequenced, and the lack of alpha or paired-chain data limited which features could be detected. Around 16 rarely observed V segments, including chromosome 9 orphons, were excluded from the earlier analysis of a few hundred of the donors because counts were too low. At a false discovery rate of 0.05, a later analysis linked 16,951 TCR beta sequences to specific HLA alleles. A further reported finding was that TCR beta sequences accurately predicted the HLA-A and HLA-B alleles for most subjects in the first cohort. The authors suggested that the approach could potentially be extended to other disease states and immunological phenotypes. In a later analysis, most CMV-associated TCR beta chains were found to appear HLA-restricted, with HLA associations seemingly driven largely by CMV exposure. While some public TCRs were present in many individuals, most TCR sequences turned up only very rarely across donors. A few of the identified cytomegalovirus-associated TCR beta chains were confirmed in vitro to be specific for cytomegalovirus antigens. According to a later analysis, parvovirus B19, influenza, CMV and Epstein-Barr virus appeared linked to several top co-occurrence clusters. HLA typing was unavailable for some donors at each locus, so association tests used only the typed subset. Correlated functional status among segregating V segments might reflect linkage disequilibrium, but an unknown experimental factor could not be ruled out. When HLA alleles, especially DR and DQ, strongly co-occurred, attributing TCR associations to individual alleles was difficult. Some IMGT-functional V segments, including TRBV6-2 and TRBV6-3, could not be distinguished by the 87-base-pair reads and were therefore excluded. The classifier was reported to diagnose cytomegalovirus status with high specificity and sensitivity in both the original and validation cohorts. In a later analysis, TCR association rates were found to vary across HLA loci, with the most associated TCRs seen for DRB1 alleles and the fewest for HLA-C alleles. Presence/absence analyses assumed roughly uniform sequencing depth across donors, an assumption that may not hold. Compared with the roughly 670-donor mean, donors in an Asian-associated ancestry cluster had fewer N-insertions in productive TCRs, according to a later genetic analysis. An earlier analysis of approximately 600 of the donors showed that most TCR beta V segments appeared in productive rearrangements either about 87% or about 30% of the time, which broadly matched IMGT annotations. The study listed 164 TCR beta chains as associated with cytomegalovirus. A later analysis found that HLA-associated TCR beta chains were more clonally expanded and had lower generation probabilities than equally common non-associated chains.

Here the chain combines TRBV6-5 and TRBJ1-1; a confident D gene designation cannot be given. The source material was PBMCs. This clonotype was obtained from a woman between 40 and 55 years old in good health and CMV-seronegative. Here is the DNA: TGTGCCAGCAGTTACTCGAGAGGGTACACTGAAGCTTTCTTT. This codes for CASSYSRGYTEAFF.